The source of this T cell receptor beta chain is a study of blood T cell repertoires in COVID-19. The wider study: Sites across the United States, Italy and Spain contributed samples from acute and convalescent COVID-19. Sources were T cells, B-cell-depleted T cells, or PBMCs; the material itself was cDNA or gDNA.

Germline CDR1 MNHEY, CDR2 SMNVEV (reference sequence). CDR3 length: 13 amino acids. V dropped 6 bases and J dropped 6; count of bases not matched to a gene: 5. Original analysis: Amplifying reference gene primers gave estimates of nucleated cell counts. Method: immunoSEQ multiplex PCR; TCRdb's copy keeps in-frame clones and lacks some. V and J calls and clone size follow that table, whereas D and trimming were derived from the DNA. The repertoire holds around 350,000 clones, with more than 85% as singletons. The material sequenced was peripheral blood. The TCR sequence derives from a human donor in a cohort sampled during active COVID-19. This chain uses TRBV27 with TRBJ2-1; TRBD2 aligns across 7 bases. CDR3 amino acids: CASRAGVINEQFF. The CDR3 nucleotides are TGTGCCAGCAGGGCGGGAGTCATCAATGAGCAGTTCTTC.